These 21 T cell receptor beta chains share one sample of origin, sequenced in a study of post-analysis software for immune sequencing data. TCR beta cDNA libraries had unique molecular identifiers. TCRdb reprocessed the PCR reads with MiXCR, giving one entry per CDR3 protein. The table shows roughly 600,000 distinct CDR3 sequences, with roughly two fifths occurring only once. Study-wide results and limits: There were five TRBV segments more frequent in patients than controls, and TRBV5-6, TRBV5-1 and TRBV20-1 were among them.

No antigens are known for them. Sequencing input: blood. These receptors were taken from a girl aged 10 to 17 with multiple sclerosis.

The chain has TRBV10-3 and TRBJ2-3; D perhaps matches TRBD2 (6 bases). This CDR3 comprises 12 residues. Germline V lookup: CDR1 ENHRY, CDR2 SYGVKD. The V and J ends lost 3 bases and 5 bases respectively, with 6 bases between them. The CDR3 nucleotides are TGTGCCATCAGTGACGGGGGAGATACGCAGTATTTT. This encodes CAISDGGDTQYF.

DNA for the CDR3: TGTGCCAGCAGTCGTATAGCGGGAGAAGGCACAGATACGCAGTATTTT. This encodes CASSRIAGEGTDTQYF. The chain employs TRBV6-4 and TRBJ2-3; TRBD2 agrees at 9 bases. Germline loops: CDR1 MRHNA, CDR2 SNTAGT. The junction had 7 bases not matched to a gene; V was cut back by 5 bases and J by 1 base. CDR3 length equals 16 residues.

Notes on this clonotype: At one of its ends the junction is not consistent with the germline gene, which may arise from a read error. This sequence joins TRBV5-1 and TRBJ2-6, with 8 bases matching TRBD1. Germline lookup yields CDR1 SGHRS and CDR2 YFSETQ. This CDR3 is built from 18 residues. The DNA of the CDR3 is TGCGCCAGCAGCCTGTCGACAGGGGCGTTGGTTGGGGCCGACGTCCTGACTTTC. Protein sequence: CASSLSTGALVGADVLTF.

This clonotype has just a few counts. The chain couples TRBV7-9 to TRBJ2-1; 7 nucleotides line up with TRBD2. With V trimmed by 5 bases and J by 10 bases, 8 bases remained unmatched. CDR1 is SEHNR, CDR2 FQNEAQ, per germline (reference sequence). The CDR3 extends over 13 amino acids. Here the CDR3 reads CASSPAGTQEQFF. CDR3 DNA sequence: TGTGCCAGCAGCCCAGCGGGGACCCAGGAGCAGTTCTTC.

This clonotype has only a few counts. This CDR3 is CASSLGLGEQFF. As DNA, the CDR3 is TGTGCCAGCAGTCTCGGGTTGGGTGAGCAGTTCTTC. The chain uses TRBV7-2 and TRBJ2-1; D gene uncertain. Germline lookup yields CDR1 SGHTA and CDR2 FQGNSA. The V end lost 6 bases, the J end lost 9 bases, and 12 bases lay between the germline ends. CDR3 size: 12 residues. The full variable domain, its missing parts supplied by reference TRBV7-2 and TRBJ2-1, is GAGVSQSPSNKVTEKGKDVELRCDPISGHTALYWYRQSLGQGLEFLIYFQGNSAPDKSGLPSDRFSAERTGGSVSTLTIQRTQQEDSAVYLCASSLGLGEQFFGPGTRLTVL.

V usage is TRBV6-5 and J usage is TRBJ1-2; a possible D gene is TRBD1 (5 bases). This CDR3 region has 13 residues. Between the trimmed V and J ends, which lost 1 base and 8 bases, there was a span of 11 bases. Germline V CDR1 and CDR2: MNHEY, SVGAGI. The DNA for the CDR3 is TGTGCCAGCAGTTACTTCCGGGACTCCGGCTACACCTTC. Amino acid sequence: CASSYFRDSGYTF.

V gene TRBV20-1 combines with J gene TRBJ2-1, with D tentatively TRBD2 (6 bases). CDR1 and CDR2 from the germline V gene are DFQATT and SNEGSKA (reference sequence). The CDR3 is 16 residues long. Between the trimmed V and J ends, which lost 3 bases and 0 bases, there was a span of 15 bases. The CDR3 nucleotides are TGCAGTGCTAGGGATGCGGGGAGGAGCTCCTACAATGAGCAGTTCTTC. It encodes CSARDAGRSSYNEQFF.

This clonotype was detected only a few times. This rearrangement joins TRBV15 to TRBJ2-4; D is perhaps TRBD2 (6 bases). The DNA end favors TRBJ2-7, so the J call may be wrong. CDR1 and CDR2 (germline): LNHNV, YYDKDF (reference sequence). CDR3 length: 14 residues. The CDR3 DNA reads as TGTGCCACCAGCAGAGATCCAGGGAGGTACGAGCAGTACTTC. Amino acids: CATSRDPGRYEQYF.

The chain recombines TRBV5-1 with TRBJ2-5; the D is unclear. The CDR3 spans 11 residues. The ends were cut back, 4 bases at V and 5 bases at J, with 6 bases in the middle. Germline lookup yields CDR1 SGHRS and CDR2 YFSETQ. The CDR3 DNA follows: TGCGCCAGCAGCACGGCGGAGACCCAGTACTTC. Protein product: CASSTAETQYF.

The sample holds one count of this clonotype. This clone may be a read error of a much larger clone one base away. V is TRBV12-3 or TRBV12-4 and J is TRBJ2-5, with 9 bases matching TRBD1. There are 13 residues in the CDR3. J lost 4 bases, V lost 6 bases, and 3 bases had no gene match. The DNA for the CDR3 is TGTGCCAGCAGCTGGGGACAGGGAGAGACCCAGTACTTC. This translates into CASSWGQGETQYF.

The CDR3 here is CASSSGTSGVSSTDTQYF. In DNA, the CDR3 is TGCGCCAGCAGCTCCGGGACTAGCGGGGTTTCTAGCACAGATACGCAGTATTTT. J is TRBJ2-3 and V is TRBV5-1; 13 nucleotides align to TRBD2. Germline V gene lookup returns CDR1 SGHRS and CDR2 YFSETQ. The CDR3 is 18 amino acids. V lost 3 bases, J lost 0 bases, and 7 bases stayed unmatched.

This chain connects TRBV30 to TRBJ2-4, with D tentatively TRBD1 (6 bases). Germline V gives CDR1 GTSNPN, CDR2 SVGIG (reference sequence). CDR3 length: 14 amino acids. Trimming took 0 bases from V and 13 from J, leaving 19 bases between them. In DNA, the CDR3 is TGTGCCTGGAGTGTAGGAACAGGGCGGTGGGAGCAGTACTTC. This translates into CAWSVGTGRWEQYF.

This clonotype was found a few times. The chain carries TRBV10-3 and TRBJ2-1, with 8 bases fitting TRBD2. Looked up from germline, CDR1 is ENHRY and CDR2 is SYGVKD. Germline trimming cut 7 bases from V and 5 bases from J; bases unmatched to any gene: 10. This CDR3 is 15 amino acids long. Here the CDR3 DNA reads TGTGCCATCACGGCAGAGCGGGGGAAGAACAATGAGCAGTTCTTC. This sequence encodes CAITAERGKNNEQFF.

CDR3 DNA: TGCAGTGCTAGAGAAGTCGTGCTTTCTCCAGAGACCCAGTACTTC. Encoded protein: CSAREVVLSPETQYF. The chain links TRBV20-1 to TRBJ2-5; D is unclear. V was trimmed by 0 bases and J by 4 bases, leaving 15 bases between them. Per germline, CDR1 DFQATT and CDR2 SNEGSKA (reference sequence). The CDR3 has 15 amino acids.

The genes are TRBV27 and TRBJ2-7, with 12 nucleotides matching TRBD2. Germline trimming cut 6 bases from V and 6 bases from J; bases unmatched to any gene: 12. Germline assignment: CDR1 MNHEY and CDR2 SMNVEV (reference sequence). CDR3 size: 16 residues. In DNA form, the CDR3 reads TGTGCCAGCAGCCAGGATCCTAGCGGGGGGGCCGTCGAGCAGTACTTC. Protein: CASSQDPSGGAVEQYF.

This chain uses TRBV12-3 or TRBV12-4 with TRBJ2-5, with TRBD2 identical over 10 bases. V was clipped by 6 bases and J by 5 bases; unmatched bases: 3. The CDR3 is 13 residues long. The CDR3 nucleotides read TGTGCCAGCAGCAAAGCGGGAGGGGAGACCCAGTACTTC. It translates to CASSKAGGETQYF.

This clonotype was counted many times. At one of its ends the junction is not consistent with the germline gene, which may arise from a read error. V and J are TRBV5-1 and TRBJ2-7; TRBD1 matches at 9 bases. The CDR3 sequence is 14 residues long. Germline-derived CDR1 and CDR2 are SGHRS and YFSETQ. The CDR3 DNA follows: TGTGCCAGCAGTACGGGACAGGGAAGCTACGAGCAGTACTTC. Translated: CASSTGQGSYEQYF. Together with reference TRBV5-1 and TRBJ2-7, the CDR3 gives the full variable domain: KAGVTQTPRYLIKTRGQQVTLSCSPISGHRSVSWYQQTPGQGLQFLFEYFSETQRNKGNFPGRFSGRQFSNSRSEMNVSTLELGDSALYLCASSTGQGSYEQYFGPGTRLTVT.

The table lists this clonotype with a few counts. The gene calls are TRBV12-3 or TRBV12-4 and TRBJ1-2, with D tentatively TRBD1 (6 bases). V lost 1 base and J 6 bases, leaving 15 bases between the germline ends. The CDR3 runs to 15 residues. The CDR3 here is CASSLDGGGGNGYTF. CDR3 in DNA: TGTGCCAGCAGTTTAGATGGGGGAGGGGGGAATGGCTACACCTTC.

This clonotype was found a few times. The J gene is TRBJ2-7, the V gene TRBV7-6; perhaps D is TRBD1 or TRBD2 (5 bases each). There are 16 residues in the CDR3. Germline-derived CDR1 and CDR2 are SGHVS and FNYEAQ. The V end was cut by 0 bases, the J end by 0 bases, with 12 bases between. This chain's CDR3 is CASSLALGTSSYEQYF. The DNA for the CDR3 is TGTGCCAGCAGCTTAGCCCTTGGGACCAGCTCCTACGAGCAGTACTTC.

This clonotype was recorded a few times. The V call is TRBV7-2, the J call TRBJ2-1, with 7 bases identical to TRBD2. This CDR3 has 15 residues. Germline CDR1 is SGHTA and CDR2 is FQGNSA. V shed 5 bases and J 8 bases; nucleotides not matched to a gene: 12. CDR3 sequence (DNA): TGTGCCAGCAGCCCCAGTGCGGGAGTGAGGGATGAGCAGTTCTTC. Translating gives CASSPSAGVRDEQFF. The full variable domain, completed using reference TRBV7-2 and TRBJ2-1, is GAGVSQSPSNKVTEKGKDVELRCDPISGHTALYWYRQSLGQGLEFLIYFQGNSAPDKSGLPSDRFSAERTGGSVSTLTIQRTQQEDSAVYLCASSPSAGVRDEQFFGPGTRLTVL.

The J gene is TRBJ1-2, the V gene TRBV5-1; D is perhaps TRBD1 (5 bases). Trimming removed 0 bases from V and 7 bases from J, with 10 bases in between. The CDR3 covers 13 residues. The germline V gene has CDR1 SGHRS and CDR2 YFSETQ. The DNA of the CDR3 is TGCGCCAGCAGCTTGGTAGGGGTGTCTGGCTACACCTTC. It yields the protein CASSLVGVSGYTF.